The present entry profiles one TCR beta chain with its context. Its antigen remains unknown. Primers: 60 Vbeta forward and 13 Jbeta reverse. Sequenced by immunoSEQ multiplex PCR; TCRdb stores in-frame clones only, minus some. The data hold roughly 190,000 clones, with around 74% observed a single time. This sample was included in a study of cytomegalovirus exposure and HLA in healthy donors. Study outcomes and limitations: The authors assumed roughly uniform sequencing depth across donors for presence/absence analyses. Sequencing had likely introduced a cluster of highly shared sequence variants as an artifact.

This CDR3 is built from 14 residues. Trimming pared 6 bases from V and 7 bases from J, leaving 13 bases between. Germline assignment: CDR1 WNHNN and CDR2 SYGVQD (reference sequence). What was sequenced was PBMCs. The chain recombines TRBV10-1 with TRBJ1-6; unclear D gene. The receptor was derived from a female donor in good health and CMV-seronegative. CDR3 amino acids: CASRYLGLNSPLHF. Here the CDR3 DNA reads TGCGCCAGCAGGTATTTGGGCCTCAATTCACCCCTCCACTTT.